One and the same sample provided the 10 T cell receptor beta chains below, sequenced in a study of metastatic and nonmetastatic thyroid tumors. Via MiXCR, TCRdb re-called the PCR reads. The sample records just over 20,000 clones, around an eighth being singletons. There were no patients who had received any treatment before thyroid surgery. The source material was blood. The receptors shown here come from a female donor with papillary thyroid cancer or a benign thyroid nodule (not recorded which). Some clones in this sample may be carry-over from other donors' samples.

V usage is TRBV20-1 and J usage is TRBJ2-1, with TRBD2 identical over 7 bases. Unmatched junction bases numbered 13, after V lost 3 bases and J lost 8 bases. CDR3 length: 15 amino acids. In germline, CDR1 is DFQATT, CDR2 SNEGSKA (reference sequence). CDR3 in DNA: TGCAGTGCTAGGGACGGGACTACCATAGGCGATGAGCAGTTCTTC. Amino acid sequence: CSARDGTTIGDEQFF.

This clone has a count of ten or more. This sequence joins TRBV4-3 and TRBJ2-5, with 9 positions matching TRBD2. Germline trimming cut 4 bases from V and 0 bases from J; bases unmatched to any gene: 9. Per the germline V gene, CDR1 is LGHNA and CDR2 is YSLEER. This CDR3 spans 17 amino acids. Here the CDR3 reads CASSPFFSGGYQETQYF. The CDR3 nucleotides read TGCGCCAGCAGCCCTTTTTTTAGCGGGGGATACCAAGAGACCCAGTACTTC.

This clone showed up just once. Compared with germline, one end of the junction differs, possibly owing to a read error. The chain carries TRBV3-1 and TRBJ2-6; D is undetermined. Germline V lookup: CDR1 LGHDT, CDR2 YNNKEL (reference sequence). CDR3 length: 17 amino acids. The CDR3 region is CASSQDTSDTGANVLTF. In DNA, the CDR3 is TGTGCCAGTAGCCAAGATACAAGTGACACTGGGGCCAACGTCCTGACTTTC.

This clone is classed as medium-sized. The V call is TRBV6-2 or TRBV6-3, the J call TRBJ1-6, with TRBD1 as a possible D gene (5 bases). Germline V gene lookup returns CDR1 MNHEY and CDR2 SVGEGT. The V gene lost 0 bases and the J gene lost 0 bases, with 12 bases spanning the gap. There are 18 residues in the CDR3. CDR3 sequence (DNA): TGTGCCAGCAGTTACTCGGTCTGGGGGAGCTCCTATAATTCACCCCTCCACTTT. Amino acids: CASSYSVWGSSYNSPLHF.

In its sample, this clone was seen many times. J is TRBJ2-1 and V is TRBV6-5, with D tentatively TRBD2 (6 bases). Per germline, CDR1 MNHEY and CDR2 SVGAGI. V lost 0 bases and J lost 3, with 15 bases in between. The CDR3 runs 17 residues. The CDR3 is CASSYSPLSGIYNEQFF. The CDR3 DNA follows: TGTGCCAGCAGTTACTCCCCCCTTAGCGGAATCTACAATGAGCAGTTCTTC.

This clone has a count of ten or more. The chain recombines TRBV7-9 with TRBJ1-1; no firm D call. The CDR3 is 15 amino acids. Trimming stripped 1 base from V and 3 bases from J, with 12 bases between. Germline V gives CDR1 SEHNR, CDR2 FQNEAQ (reference sequence). The CDR3 DNA reads TGTGCCAGCAGCTTAGAAGGTAATCAAGACACTGAAGCTTTCTTT. It translates to CASSLEGNQDTEAFF.

By share, this clone ranks as medium-sized (0.01 to 0.1%). V and J are TRBV12-3 or TRBV12-4 and TRBJ1-2; tentative D call: TRBD1 (6 bases). The CDR3 spans 15 residues. The ends were cut back, 5 bases at V and 0 bases at J, with 13 bases in the middle. Here the CDR3 reads CASSLQTGSNYGYTF. In nucleotides, the CDR3 is TGTGCCAGCAGTCTTCAGACAGGATCTAACTATGGCTACACCTTC.

This clone was found many times. This chain connects TRBV6-6 to TRBJ2-1, with TRBD2 matching 12 bases. The V gene's germline CDR1 is MNHNY and CDR2 SVGAGI (reference sequence). The CDR3 covers 18 residues. V lost 2 bases, J lost 3 bases, and 8 bases stayed unmatched. CDR3 coding DNA: TGTGCCAGCAGTTACCCTCTATCTAGCGGGGGGGACTACAATGAGCAGTTCTTC. Translated: CASSYPLSSGGDYNEQFF.

The rearrangement joins TRBV7-2 to TRBJ2-3; a weak D match, TRBD1 (6 bases). V lost 3 bases, J lost 2 bases, and 9 bases lay in between. This CDR3 contains 14 residues. The germline gives CDR1 SGHTA, CDR2 FQGNSA. The CDR3 spells CASSLTGDTDTQYF. The CDR3 DNA reads as TGTGCCAGCAGCTTGACAGGAGACACAGATACGCAGTATTTT.

This clone was seen ten or more times. Given a much more abundant clone one base away, this may be a read error. V is TRBV20-1 and J is TRBJ2-3; maybe TRBD1 (8 bases). The length of the CDR3 is 13 residues. The V end was cut by 5 bases, the J end by 8 bases, with 17 bases between. Germline V lookup: CDR1 DFQATT, CDR2 SNEGSKA (reference sequence). CDR3 sequence: CSAQGATGGTQYF. CDR3 nucleotides: TGCAGTGCTCAGGGGGCTACGGGAGGTACGCAGTATTTT.